A selection of T cell receptor beta chains follows, all from one sample in a study of cytomegalovirus exposure and HLA in healthy donors. This table comes from immunoSEQ multiplex PCR, and its TCRdb copy is limited to in-frame clones, with some not included. The data show some 73,000 clones, approximately 90% seen once. The material sequenced was PBMCs. The receptors here all came from a woman aged 18-29 years in good health and CMV-seropositive. CDR3s include the opening cysteine and the closing phenylalanine or tryptophan. Fields, in order: D gene, V gene, clone size, J gene, CDR3 DNA, CDR3 protein. A D gene is named only where the DNA matches it firmly. Some rows mark clone size as missing; the rest say once, few, many or name a class of expanded clone.

d_gene: TRBD1; v_gene: TRBV7-9; abundance: NA; j_gene: TRBJ1-2; CDR3nt: TGTGCCAGCAGCACGGGGCAGGGGGATGTCTATGGCTACACCTTC; CDR3aa: CASSTGQGDVYGYTF
d_gene: TRBD1; v_gene: TRBV6-6; abundance: NA; j_gene: TRBJ2-3; CDR3nt: TGTGCCAGCAGTCGAATACAGGGGACAGATACGCAGTATTTT; CDR3aa: CASSRIQGTDTQYF
d_gene: NA; v_gene: TRBV5-4; abundance: NA; j_gene: TRBJ2-7; CDR3nt: TGTGCCAGCAGCTTACAAAGGGGGTCCTACGAGCAGTACTTC; CDR3aa: CASSLQRGSYEQYF
d_gene: NA; v_gene: TRBV7-2; abundance: once; j_gene: TRBJ1-4; CDR3nt: TGTGCCAGCAGCTTAAGGGGCGGCGATAATGAAAAACTGTTTTTT; CDR3aa: CASSLRGGDNEKLFF
d_gene: TRBD1; v_gene: TRBV6-1; abundance: NA; j_gene: TRBJ1-5; CDR3nt: TGTGCCAGCAGTCAAGCTTGGACAGGGGGTGACAATCAGCCCCAGCATTTT; CDR3aa: CASSQAWTGGDNQPQHF
d_gene: NA; v_gene: TRBV6-1; abundance: few; j_gene: TRBJ1-5; CDR3nt: TGTGCCAGCAGTGAATTAGGAGGGACGGCCGAGCCCCAGCATTTT; CDR3aa: CASSELGGTAEPQHF
d_gene: NA; v_gene: TRBV30; abundance: NA; j_gene: TRBJ2-3; CDR3nt: TGTGCCTGGAGTAGCGGGAGCACAGATACGCAGTATTTT; CDR3aa: CAWSSGSTDTQYF
d_gene: TRBD2; v_gene: TRBV18; abundance: NA; j_gene: TRBJ2-3; CDR3nt: TGTGCCAGCTCACCACGCGGGACTAGCGCAGATACGCAGTATTTT; CDR3aa: CASSPRGTSADTQYF
d_gene: TRBD1; v_gene: TRBV28; abundance: NA; j_gene: TRBJ1-2; CDR3nt: TGTGCCAGCAGACCAGACAGGGTGGGCGGCTACACCTTC; CDR3aa: CASRPDRVGGYTF
d_gene: NA; v_gene: TRBV27; abundance: NA; j_gene: TRBJ1-6; CDR3nt: TGTGCCAGCAGTTTCTCGGGGTTTAGTTCACCCCTCCACTTT; CDR3aa: CASSFSGFSSPLHF
d_gene: NA; v_gene: TRBV5-1; abundance: once; j_gene: TRBJ2-7; CDR3nt: TGCGCCAGCAGCTTGGGGCGGGGAGTCTACGAGCAGTACTTC; CDR3aa: CASSLGRGVYEQYF
d_gene: TRBD1; v_gene: TRBV2; abundance: NA; j_gene: TRBJ1-4; CDR3nt: TGTGCCAGCGAACTCTCGACAGGGTTTAATGAAAAACTGTTTTTT; CDR3aa: CASELSTGFNEKLFF
d_gene: TRBD1; v_gene: TRBV28; abundance: NA; j_gene: TRBJ1-4; CDR3nt: TGTGCCAGCAGTCAGGACAGGGTTAATGAAAAACTGTTTTTT; CDR3aa: CASSQDRVNEKLFF
d_gene: TRBD1; v_gene: TRBV19; abundance: NA; j_gene: TRBJ2-7; CDR3nt: TGTGCCAGTAGTTTACAGGGGGCGAACGAGCAGTACTTC; CDR3aa: CASSLQGANEQYF
d_gene: TRBD1; v_gene: TRBV6-4; abundance: few; j_gene: TRBJ2-2; CDR3nt: TGTGCCAGCAGTGCGCAGGGGGACCCGAGCAGAACCGGGGAGCTGTTTTTT; CDR3aa: CASSAQGDPSRTGELFF
d_gene: NA; v_gene: TRBV4-2; abundance: NA; j_gene: TRBJ2-1; CDR3nt: TGTGCCAGCAGCCAAAGTAGTGGGAGTTTCAATGAGCAGTTCTTC; CDR3aa: CASSQSSGSFNEQFF
d_gene: NA; v_gene: TRBV5-8; abundance: NA; j_gene: TRBJ2-7; CDR3nt: TGTGCCAGCAGCTTATCTTGGGCCCTCCACGAGCAGTACTTC; CDR3aa: CASSLSWALHEQYF
d_gene: TRBD2; v_gene: TRBV18; abundance: NA; j_gene: TRBJ2-7; CDR3nt: TGTGCCAGCTCTCCCGCGGGAGACCTCGAGCAGTACTTC; CDR3aa: CASSPAGDLEQYF
d_gene: TRBD2; v_gene: TRBV9; abundance: NA; j_gene: TRBJ2-3; CDR3nt: TGTGCCAGCACCATAAGCGGGAGTCTCGCAGATACGCAGTATTTT; CDR3aa: CASTISGSLADTQYF
d_gene: NA; v_gene: TRBV6-5; abundance: NA; j_gene: TRBJ2-1; CDR3nt: TGTGCCAGCAGTGGGACGGAGGGCACTGAGCAGTTCTTC; CDR3aa: CASSGTEGTEQFF
d_gene: TRBD1; v_gene: TRBV15; abundance: NA; j_gene: TRBJ2-2; CDR3nt: TGTGCCACCAGCAGAGATCCGGGACAGGGATTGAACACCGGGGAGCTGTTTTTT; CDR3aa: CATSRDPGQGLNTGELFF
d_gene: TRBD2; v_gene: TRBV11-1; abundance: NA; j_gene: TRBJ2-5; CDR3nt: TGTGCCAGCAGCTTATCCGGGAGGGCCGGAGAGACCCAGTACTTC; CDR3aa: CASSLSGRAGETQYF
d_gene: NA; v_gene: TRBV7-9; abundance: NA; j_gene: TRBJ1-1; CDR3nt: TGTGCCAGCAGCTTAGGTCCCCTCAACACTGAAGCTTTCTTT; CDR3aa: CASSLGPLNTEAFF
d_gene: TRBD1; v_gene: TRBV4-2; abundance: NA; j_gene: TRBJ2-5; CDR3nt: TGTGCCAGCAGCCAGGGACCGGGACAGGGATATCAAGAGACCCAGTACTTC; CDR3aa: CASSQGPGQGYQETQYF
d_gene: NA; v_gene: TRBV7-9; abundance: NA; j_gene: TRBJ2-5; CDR3nt: TGTGCCAGCAGCAGTGAGACTAGTTTCCGTGAGACCCAGTACTTC; CDR3aa: CASSSETSFRETQYF
d_gene: NA; v_gene: TRBV7-2; abundance: NA; j_gene: TRBJ1-6; CDR3nt: TGTGCCAGCAGCGCACAGGGTTCGGGACCCCTCCACTTT; CDR3aa: CASSAQGSGPLHF
d_gene: NA; v_gene: TRBV4-2; abundance: NA; j_gene: TRBJ2-7; CDR3nt: TGTGCCAGCAGCCAGGAGTGGTCCCGAGGCGAGCAGTACTTC; CDR3aa: CASSQEWSRGEQYF
d_gene: NA; v_gene: TRBV28; abundance: once; j_gene: TRBJ2-7; CDR3nt: TGTGCCAGCAGCTATAGACAGGAAGCCCCCTACGAGCAGTACTTC; CDR3aa: CASSYRQEAPYEQYF
d_gene: NA; v_gene: TRBV6-5; abundance: NA; j_gene: TRBJ1-1; CDR3nt: TGTGCCAGCCTCGGGGAACGGACTGAAGCTTTCTTT; CDR3aa: CASLGERTEAFF
d_gene: TRBD1; v_gene: TRBV28; abundance: NA; j_gene: TRBJ1-5; CDR3nt: TGTGCCAGCAGTTCCGGACAGGGGGGCTACCCCCAGCATTTT; CDR3aa: CASSSGQGGYPQHF
d_gene: TRBD2; v_gene: TRBV6-5; abundance: NA; j_gene: TRBJ2-3; CDR3nt: TGTGCCAGCAGACGGGGGGGGAGCACAGATACGCAGTATTTT; CDR3aa: CASRRGGSTDTQYF
d_gene: NA; v_gene: TRBV6-5; abundance: NA; j_gene: TRBJ1-3; CDR3nt: TGTGCCAGCAGTTCCTCAGATAGCTCTGGAAACACCATATATTTT; CDR3aa: CASSSSDSSGNTIYF
d_gene: NA; v_gene: TRBV7-8; abundance: NA; j_gene: TRBJ2-1; CDR3nt: TGTGCCAGCAGCTTGGGAGTTGGCTATGAGCAGTTCTTC; CDR3aa: CASSLGVGYEQFF
d_gene: NA; v_gene: TRBV4-1; abundance: NA; j_gene: TRBJ1-1; CDR3nt: TGCGCCAGCAGCCAAGCGAGAGACTCCATGAACACTGAAGCTTTCTTT; CDR3aa: CASSQARDSMNTEAFF
d_gene: TRBD2; v_gene: TRBV5-1; abundance: NA; j_gene: TRBJ2-5; CDR3nt: TGCGCCAGCAGTACGGGACTAGCGGGGGGGTACCAAGAGACCCAGTACTTC; CDR3aa: CASSTGLAGGYQETQYF
d_gene: TRBD1; v_gene: TRBV7-2; abundance: NA; j_gene: TRBJ2-3; CDR3nt: TGTGCCAGCAGCTTAGGCTTGACAGGGGGCGCCGCAGATACGCAGTATTTT; CDR3aa: CASSLGLTGGAADTQYF
d_gene: TRBD1; v_gene: TRBV4-1; abundance: NA; j_gene: TRBJ1-2; CDR3nt: TGCGCCAGCAGCCAAGATCTAGGGACAGGGGGTATAGGGGGCTACACCTTC; CDR3aa: CASSQDLGTGGIGGYTF
d_gene: TRBD1; v_gene: TRBV5-4; abundance: NA; j_gene: TRBJ2-7; CDR3nt: TGTGCCAGCAGCCTTGGACAGGGTTCCTACGAGCAGTACTTC; CDR3aa: CASSLGQGSYEQYF
d_gene: NA; v_gene: TRBV28; abundance: NA; j_gene: TRBJ1-4; CDR3nt: TGTGCCAGCAGTTTGTTGAGGGCAACTAATGAAAAACTGTTTTTT; CDR3aa: CASSLLRATNEKLFF
d_gene: TRBD2; v_gene: TRBV27; abundance: NA; j_gene: TRBJ2-1; CDR3nt: TGTGCCAGCAGTTTGGGGACTAGCGCTCACAATGAGCAGTTCTTC; CDR3aa: CASSLGTSAHNEQFF
d_gene: NA; v_gene: TRBV6-8; abundance: NA; j_gene: TRBJ1-4; CDR3nt: TGTGCCAGCAGTTACTCGATCCGGGGAGAAACAAATGAAAAACTGTTTTTT; CDR3aa: CASSYSIRGETNEKLFF
d_gene: TRBD2; v_gene: TRBV30; abundance: NA; j_gene: TRBJ2-3; CDR3nt: TGTGCCTGGAGGGCGGGGACTAGCGGGTTAACAGATACGCAGTATTTT; CDR3aa: CAWRAGTSGLTDTQYF
d_gene: NA; v_gene: TRBV4-3; abundance: NA; j_gene: TRBJ2-1; CDR3nt: TGCGCCAGCAGCCAAGAAGCAGAGACTTACTACAATGAGCAGTTCTTC; CDR3aa: CASSQEAETYYNEQFF
d_gene: TRBD1; v_gene: TRBV6-1; abundance: NA; j_gene: TRBJ2-7; CDR3nt: TGTGCCAGCATAGCCGGGACAGGGGGTTCCTACGAGCAGTACTTC; CDR3aa: CASIAGTGGSYEQYF
d_gene: TRBD2; v_gene: TRBV19; abundance: NA; j_gene: TRBJ2-3; CDR3nt: TGTGCCAGTAGTACGGGAGGACTAGCGGGGTACACAGATACGCAGTATTTT; CDR3aa: CASSTGGLAGYTDTQYF
d_gene: NA; v_gene: TRBV7-9; abundance: NA; j_gene: TRBJ2-7; CDR3nt: TGTGCCAGCGGAGGGGACAGTAGCTACGAGCAGTACTTC; CDR3aa: CASGGDSSYEQYF
d_gene: TRBD1; v_gene: TRBV5-8; abundance: NA; j_gene: TRBJ1-4; CDR3nt: TGTGCCAGCAGCGCCGGGACAGGGGTGTACGAAAAACTGTTTTTT; CDR3aa: CASSAGTGVYEKLFF
d_gene: NA; v_gene: TRBV7-8; abundance: NA; j_gene: TRBJ2-5; CDR3nt: TGTGCCAGCAGCTTAGCGCGAGGTGGCCAAGAGACCCAGTACTTC; CDR3aa: CASSLARGGQETQYF